This is a list of T cell receptor beta chains from one sample in a study of OX40 agonist ivuxolimab in advanced cancers. The repertoire was sequenced with immunoSEQ multiplex PCR; TCRdb's copy has only in-frame clones and lacks some. The profile shows tens of thousands of clones, 88% of them singletons. The source material was CD4+ or CD8+ T cells sorted from blood, sampled in a trial of the OX40 agonist ivuxolimab. The origin of the receptors is an adult with an advanced solid tumor such as melanoma, head and neck, liver or kidney cancer. CDR3s leave out the opening cysteine and the closing phenylalanine or tryptophan.

V gene: TRBV28
J gene: TRBJ2-7
CDR3 protein: ASNGGSSYGQY

V gene: TRBV6-5
J gene: TRBJ2-2
CDR3 protein: ASSLTAGGELF

V gene: TRBV15
J gene: TRBJ1-3
CDR3 protein: ATSRDPTSGNTIY

V gene: TRBV5-4
J gene: TRBJ1-5
CDR3 protein: ASSYQGANSQPQH

V gene: TRBV5-1
J gene: TRBJ2-1
CDR3 protein: ASSLGGYNEQF

V gene: TRBV7-2
J gene: TRBJ2-5
CDR3 protein: ASSMGTSGPETQY

V gene: TRBV28
J gene: TRBJ2-7
CDR3 protein: ASSFHPRNYEQY

V gene: TRBV7-8
J gene: TRBJ1-1
CDR3 protein: ASSLEGNTEAF

V gene: TRBV10-3
J gene: TRBJ2-2
CDR3 protein: AISEKGTGELF

V gene: TRBV28
J gene: TRBJ2-3
CDR3 protein: ASSLGGSRTDTQY

V gene: TRBV6-6
J gene: TRBJ2-1
CDR3 protein: ASRDYQGGQF

V gene: TRBV9
J gene: TRBJ1-2
CDR3 protein: ASSPDRDYYGYT

V gene: TRBV6-5
J gene: TRBJ2-7
CDR3 protein: ASSLVGEQY

V gene: TRBV10-3
J gene: TRBJ2-2
CDR3 protein: AISENGRDTGELF

V gene: TRBV28
J gene: TRBJ2-7
CDR3 protein: ASSPPGQGRWPYEQY

V gene: TRBV9
J gene: TRBJ1-1
CDR3 protein: ASSPTVNTEAF

V gene: TRBV7-6
J gene: TRBJ1-3
CDR3 protein: ASSPGEGASGNTIY

V gene: TRBV30
J gene: TRBJ2-2
CDR3 protein: AGLPLKERANTGELF

V gene: TRBV19
J gene: TRBJ2-1
CDR3 protein: ASSIRRIVGLAGVWFSYNEQF

V gene: TRBV18
J gene: TRBJ2-2
CDR3 protein: ASSKGQPTGELF

V gene: TRBV4-1
J gene: TRBJ1-5
CDR3 protein: ASSQAPSGLGNQPQH

V gene: TRBV5-1
J gene: TRBJ1-4
CDR3 protein: ASKIGTVNEKLF

V gene: TRBV28
J gene: TRBJ2-5
CDR3 protein: ASSFRQGATRRETQY

V gene: TRBV27
J gene: TRBJ2-7
CDR3 protein: ASGKDRGGHEQY

V gene: TRBV18
J gene: TRBJ2-1
CDR3 protein: ASSPPSVYEQF

V gene: TRBV5-1
J gene: TRBJ2-1
CDR3 protein: ASSLTSGRINEQF

V gene: TRBV11-2
J gene: TRBJ2-1
CDR3 protein: ASSLASTEQF

V gene: TRBV19
J gene: TRBJ2-3
CDR3 protein: ASSLTSGALYDTQY

V gene: TRBV5-1
J gene: TRBJ1-1
CDR3 protein: ASSFAVNTEAF

V gene: TRBV6-4
J gene: TRBJ2-1
CDR3 protein: ASSVSLTSGAGSPFSYNEQF

V gene: TRBV29-1
J gene: TRBJ2-5
CDR3 protein: SYRVQETQY

V gene: TRBV4-2
J gene: TRBJ1-4
CDR3 protein: ASSHFGGVETNEKLF

V gene: TRBV6-5
J gene: TRBJ1-1
CDR3 protein: ASSYDRVRTEAF

V gene: TRBV6-1
J gene: TRBJ1-5
CDR3 protein: ASSAANQPQH

V gene: TRBV5-1
J gene: TRBJ1-4
CDR3 protein: ASSPDPAGEKLF

V gene: TRBV6-5
J gene: TRBJ1-1
CDR3 protein: ASSYEIYTEAF

V gene: TRBV28
J gene: TRBJ2-1
CDR3 protein: ASSGASGYNEQF

V gene: TRBV6-1
J gene: TRBJ2-1
CDR3 protein: ASSDRVSLPNEQF

V gene: TRBV5-4
J gene: TRBJ2-6
CDR3 protein: ASSPWWGAGANVLT

V gene: TRBV6-1
J gene: TRBJ2-3
CDR3 protein: AGRDSTDTQY

V gene: TRBV7-3
J gene: TRBJ2-3
CDR3 protein: ASSLNDISTDTQY

V gene: TRBV2
J gene: TRBJ1-2
CDR3 protein: ASSEGDYGYT

V gene: TRBV28
J gene: TRBJ2-7
CDR3 protein: ASSPPGTSGLSYEQY

V gene: TRBV18
J gene: TRBJ2-1
CDR3 protein: ASSPFSSGTGSNEQF

V gene: TRBV11-1
J gene: TRBJ2-1
CDR3 protein: ASSRGLAGFDEQF

V gene: TRBV2
J gene: TRBJ2-2
CDR3 protein: ASSEVSGNTGELF

V gene: TRBV2
J gene: TRBJ2-3
CDR3 protein: ASKTNRGGTDTQY

V gene: TRBV4-2
J gene: TRBJ2-1
CDR3 protein: ASSQEVVAASYNEQF

V gene: TRBV28
J gene: TRBJ2-2
CDR3 protein: ASSFGRTGELF

V gene: TRBV27
J gene: TRBJ2-3
CDR3 protein: ASSTDDTDTQY

V gene: TRBV5-6
J gene: TRBJ2-1
CDR3 protein: ASSLSTSAAF

V gene: TRBV9
J gene: TRBJ2-3
CDR3 protein: ASSERGSVTDTQY